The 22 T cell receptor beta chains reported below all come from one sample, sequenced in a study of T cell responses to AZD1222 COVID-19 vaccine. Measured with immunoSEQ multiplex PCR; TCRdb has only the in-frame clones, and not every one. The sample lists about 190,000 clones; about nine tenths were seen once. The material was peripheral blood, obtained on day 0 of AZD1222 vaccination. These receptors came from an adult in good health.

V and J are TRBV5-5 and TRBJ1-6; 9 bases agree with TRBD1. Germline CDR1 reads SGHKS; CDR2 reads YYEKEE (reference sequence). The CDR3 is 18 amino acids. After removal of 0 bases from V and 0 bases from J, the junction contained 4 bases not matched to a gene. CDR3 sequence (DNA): TGTGCCAGCAGCTTGGTGAAGACAGGGGGCTCCTATAATTCACCCCTCCACTTT. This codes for CASSLVKTGGSYNSPLHF.

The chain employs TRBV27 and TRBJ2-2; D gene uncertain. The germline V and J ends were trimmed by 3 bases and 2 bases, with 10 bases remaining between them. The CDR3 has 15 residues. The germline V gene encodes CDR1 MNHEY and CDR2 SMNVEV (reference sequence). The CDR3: CASSFGPVNTGELFF. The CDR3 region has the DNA TGTGCCAGCAGTTTTGGGCCAGTCAACACCGGGGAGCTGTTTTTT.

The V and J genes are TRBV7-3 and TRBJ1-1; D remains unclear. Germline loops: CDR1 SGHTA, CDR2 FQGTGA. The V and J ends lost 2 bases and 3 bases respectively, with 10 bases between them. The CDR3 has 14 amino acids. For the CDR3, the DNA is TGTGCCAGCAGCTTATGGGCAGAACACACTGAAGCTTTCTTT. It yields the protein CASSLWAEHTEAFF.

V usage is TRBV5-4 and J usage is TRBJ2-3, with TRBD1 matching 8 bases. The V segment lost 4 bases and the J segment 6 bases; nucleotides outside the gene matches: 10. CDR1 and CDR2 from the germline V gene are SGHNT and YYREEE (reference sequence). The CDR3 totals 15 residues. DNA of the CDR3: TGTGCCAGCAGCGTCCGGGACAGGCCCCTCGATACGCAGTATTTT. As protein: CASSVRDRPLDTQYF.

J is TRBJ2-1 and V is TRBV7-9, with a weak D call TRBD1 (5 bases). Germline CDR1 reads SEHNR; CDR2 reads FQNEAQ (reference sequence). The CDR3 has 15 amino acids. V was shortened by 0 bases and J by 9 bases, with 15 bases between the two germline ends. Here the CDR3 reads CASSLALGVVAEQFF. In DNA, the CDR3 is TGTGCCAGCAGCTTAGCGCTAGGGGTGGTAGCTGAGCAGTTCTTC.

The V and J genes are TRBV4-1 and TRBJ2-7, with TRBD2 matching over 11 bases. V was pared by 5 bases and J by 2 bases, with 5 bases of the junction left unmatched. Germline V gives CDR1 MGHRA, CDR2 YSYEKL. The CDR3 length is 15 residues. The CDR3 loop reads CASSFRLAGPYEQYF. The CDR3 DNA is TGCGCCAGCAGCTTCCGACTAGCGGGGCCCTACGAGCAGTACTTC.

Here the CDR3 reads CASSWDRNYGYTF. The CDR3 DNA sequence: TGTGCCAGCAGTTGGGACAGGAACTATGGCTACACCTTC. The chain has TRBV12-3 or TRBV12-4 and TRBJ1-2; TRBD1 aligns across 8 bases. The CDR3 extends over 13 amino acids. Unmatched junction bases numbered 0, after V lost 4 bases and J lost 2 bases.

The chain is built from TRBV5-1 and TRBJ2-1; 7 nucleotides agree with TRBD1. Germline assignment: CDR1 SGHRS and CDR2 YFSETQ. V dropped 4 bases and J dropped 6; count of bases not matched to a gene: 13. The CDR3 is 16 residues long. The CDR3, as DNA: TGCGCCAGCAGCCTCCCCAACAGGGGCCCCTTCAATGAGCAGTTCTTC. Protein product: CASSLPNRGPFNEQFF.

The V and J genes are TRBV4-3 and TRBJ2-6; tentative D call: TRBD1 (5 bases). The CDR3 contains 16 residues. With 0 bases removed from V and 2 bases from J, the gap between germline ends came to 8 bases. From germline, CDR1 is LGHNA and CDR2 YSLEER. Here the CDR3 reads CASSQDVGAGANVLTF. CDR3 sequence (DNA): TGCGCCAGCAGCCAAGACGTAGGGGCTGGGGCCAACGTCCTGACTTTC.

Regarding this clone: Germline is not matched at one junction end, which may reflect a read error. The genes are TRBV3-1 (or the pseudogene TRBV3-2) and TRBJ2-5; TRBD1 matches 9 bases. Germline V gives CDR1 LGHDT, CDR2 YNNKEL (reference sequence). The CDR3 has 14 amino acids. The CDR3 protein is CASSQDRLTGGRDF. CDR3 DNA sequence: TGTGCCAGCAGCCAAGATAGATTGACAGGGGGACGAGACTTC.

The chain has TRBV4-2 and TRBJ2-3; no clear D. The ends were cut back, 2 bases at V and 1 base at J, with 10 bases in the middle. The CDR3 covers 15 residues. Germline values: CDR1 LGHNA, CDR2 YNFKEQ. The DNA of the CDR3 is TGTGCCAGCAGCCAAACAAGGATCGGCACAGATACGCAGTATTTT. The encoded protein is CASSQTRIGTDTQYF.

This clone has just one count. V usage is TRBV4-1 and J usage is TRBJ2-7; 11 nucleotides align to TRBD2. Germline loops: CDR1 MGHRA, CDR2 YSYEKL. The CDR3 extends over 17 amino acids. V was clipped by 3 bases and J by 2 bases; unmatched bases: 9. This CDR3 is CASSHRTSGPGPYEQYF. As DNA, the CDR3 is TGCGCCAGCAGCCACCGGACTAGCGGGCCGGGTCCCTACGAGCAGTACTTC.

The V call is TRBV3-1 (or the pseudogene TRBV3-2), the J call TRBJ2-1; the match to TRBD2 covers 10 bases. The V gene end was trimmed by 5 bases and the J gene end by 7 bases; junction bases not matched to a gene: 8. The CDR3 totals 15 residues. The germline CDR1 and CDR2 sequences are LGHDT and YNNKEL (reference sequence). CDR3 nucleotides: TGTGCCAGCAGCTCCCTAGCGGGAGTAAAGAATGAGCAGTTCTTC. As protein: CASSSLAGVKNEQFF.

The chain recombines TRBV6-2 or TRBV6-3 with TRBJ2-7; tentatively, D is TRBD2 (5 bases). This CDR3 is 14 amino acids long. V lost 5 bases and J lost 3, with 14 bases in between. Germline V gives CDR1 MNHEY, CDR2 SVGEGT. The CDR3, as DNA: TGTGCCAGCAGTGAGGTCGACCGGGACTACGAGCAGTACTTC. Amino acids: CASSEVDRDYEQYF.

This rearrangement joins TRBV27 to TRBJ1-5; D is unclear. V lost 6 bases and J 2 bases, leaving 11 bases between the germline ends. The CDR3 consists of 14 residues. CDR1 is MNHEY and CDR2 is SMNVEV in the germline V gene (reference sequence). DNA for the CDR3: TGTGCCAGCAGCCAAGTTGGTGGCAATCAGCCCCAGCATTTT. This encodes CASSQVGGNQPQHF.

The CDR3 sequence: CASSSNGGGDYGYTF. CDR3 DNA: TGTGCCAGCAGCTCAAACGGAGGTGGGGACTATGGCTACACCTTC. The V gene is TRBV3-1 (or the pseudogene TRBV3-2), the J gene TRBJ1-2; no clear D gene. The CDR3 is 15 amino acids. Looked up from germline, CDR1 is LGHDT and CDR2 is YNNKEL (reference sequence). Trimming took off 5 bases at V and 3 bases at J, with 16 bases between the two ends.

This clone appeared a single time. The CDR3 here is CASSQEASGSTKQYF. CDR3 DNA: TGCGCCAGCAGCCAAGAGGCTAGCGGGAGTACGAAGCAGTACTTC. The J gene is TRBJ2-7, the V gene TRBV4-1; 10 bases are shared with TRBD2. CDR3 length: 15 amino acids. Germline CDR1 reads MGHRA; CDR2 reads YSYEKL. Trimming at V came to 0 bases and at J to 8 bases, leaving 7 bases not matched to a gene.

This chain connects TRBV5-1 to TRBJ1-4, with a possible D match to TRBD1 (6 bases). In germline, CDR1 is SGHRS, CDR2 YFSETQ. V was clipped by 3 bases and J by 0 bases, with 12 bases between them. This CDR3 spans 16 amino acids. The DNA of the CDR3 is TGCGCCAGCAGCTCAACAGGGTCCTCAACTAATGAAAAACTGTTTTTT. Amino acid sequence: CASSSTGSSTNEKLFF.

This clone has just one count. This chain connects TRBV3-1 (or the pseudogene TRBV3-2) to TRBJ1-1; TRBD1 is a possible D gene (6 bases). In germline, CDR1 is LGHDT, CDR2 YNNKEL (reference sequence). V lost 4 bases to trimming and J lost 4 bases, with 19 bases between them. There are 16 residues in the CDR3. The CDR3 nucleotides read TGTGCCAGCAGCCCAGGAAGGTTCGGGGACATCACTGAAGCTTTCTTT. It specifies CASSPGRFGDITEAFF.

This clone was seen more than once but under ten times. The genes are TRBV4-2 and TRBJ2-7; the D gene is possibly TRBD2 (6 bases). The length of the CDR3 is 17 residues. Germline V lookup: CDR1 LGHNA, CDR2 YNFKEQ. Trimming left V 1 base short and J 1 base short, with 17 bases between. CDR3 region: CASSQAFGSGLSYEQYF. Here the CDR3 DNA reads TGTGCCAGCAGCCAAGCGTTTGGTAGCGGACTTTCCTACGAGCAGTACTTC.

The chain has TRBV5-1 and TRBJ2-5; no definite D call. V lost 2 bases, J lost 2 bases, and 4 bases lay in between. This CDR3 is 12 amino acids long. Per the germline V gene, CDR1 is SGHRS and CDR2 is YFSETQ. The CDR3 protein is CASSFEQETQYF. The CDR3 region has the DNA TGCGCCAGCAGCTTCGAGCAAGAGACCCAGTACTTC. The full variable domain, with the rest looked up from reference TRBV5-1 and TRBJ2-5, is KAGVTQTPRYLIKTRGQQVTLSCSPISGHRSVSWYQQTPGQGLQFLFEYFSETQRNKGNFPGRFSGRQFSNSRSEMNVSTLELGDSALYLCASSFEQETQYFGPGTRLLVL.

The DNA for the CDR3 is TGTGCCACCAGTCCCGTTACCAACACTGAAGCTTTCTTT. Its translation is CATSPVTNTEAFF. The chain couples TRBV15 to TRBJ1-1; unclear D gene. Trimming pared 6 bases from V and 2 bases from J, leaving 10 bases between. Germline CDR1 and CDR2: LNHNV and YYDKDF (reference sequence). The CDR3 consists of 13 residues.